This T cell receptor beta chain derives from a study of OX40 agonist ivuxolimab in advanced cancers. As for the study more broadly: The costimulatory receptor OX40 (CD134) was targeted by ivuxolimab, a fully human IgG2 agonistic monoclonal antibody. The paper covers the monotherapy dose-escalation part of the phase I ivuxolimab trial, which included N = 52 patients. The dose-escalation cohort was roughly 87% male with a mean age of approximately 60 years, ranging from roughly 23 to 85. The point of sequencing TCRbeta in the periphery was to test whether ivuxolimab changed TCR sequence diversity and drove clonal T-cell expansion. Intravenous ivuxolimab was administered to patients every 2 weeks at six dose levels: 0.01, 0.1, 0.3, 1.5, 3 and 10 mg/kg. Prior anti-PD-1, anti-PD-L1 or anti-CTLA-4 therapy was permitted, and checkpoint inhibitors had been received by around 40% of dose-escalation patients. Among the roughly 50 dose-escalation patients, some 19 had hepatocellular carcinoma, roughly 15 melanoma, 9 renal cell carcinoma and 9 head and neck cancer. Partial responses occurred in three dose-escalation patients: two with cutaneous melanoma and one with hepatocellular carcinoma.

Patients with a history of autoimmune disease or receiving systemic immunosuppression were excluded from the trial. Peripheral blood for TCR sequencing was drawn from every dose cohort at baseline, at cycle 4 day 1 and at cycle 7 day 1. The samples were taken from a phase I, first-in-human, multicenter, open-label dose-escalation trial of ivuxolimab. Adults with locally advanced or metastatic head and neck squamous cell, hepatocellular, melanoma or renal cell carcinoma were enrolled in the trial. Before TCR sequencing, CD4+ T cells and CD8+ T cells from peripheral blood were sorted into separate populations. The CDR3 runs 17 amino acids, cysteine and phenylalanine included. Only the CDR3 part of the read is kept: 51 bases, read in frame from the first base. CDR1 and CDR2, looked up from the germline V gene (reference sequence), are LNHDA and SQIVND. Germline trimming amounts to 3 bases on V and 0 bases on J, with 8 as the count of junction bases outside the gene matches.

Here is what the overall study found, with its caveats: After ivuxolimab, more expanded clones were found on average in CD8+ T cells than in CD4+ T cells. Low levels of normalized T-cell clonal expansion were also seen in some nonresponding patients. In the 0.1-3.0 mg/kg groups, partial responders had among the lowest normalized peripheral clonal expansion, particularly in CD8+ T cells. Clonal expansion of both CD4+ and CD8+ blood T cells was observed from baseline to week 6 at doses 0.1 to 3.0 mg/kg. Which antigens the clonally expanded peripheral T cells were specific for was not determined.

To sequence the TCRbeta CDR3 region, genomic DNA was isolated from the sorted cells. The immunoSEQ Assay was used for sequencing of TCRbeta CDR3 regions. Held by TCRdb, this immuneACCESS table contains in-frame sequences only and omits some clones. Under half of the omission traces to an unresolved V gene where checked; the cause of the rest is unknown. The sample table holds 53,000 or so clones, of which roughly 83% were seen once. Together, the top ten hold 3.5% to 5.5% of the sample. For this clone: It lacks a known antigen. No base qualities exist here, and no much larger clone lies one base off it.

This specimen consisted of CD4+ or CD8+ T cells sorted from blood, obtained in a trial of the OX40 agonist ivuxolimab. Recombination linked TRBV19 to TRBJ1-3; TRBD1 matches 7 bases in the middle. The clonotype was recovered from an adult with an advanced solid tumor such as melanoma, head and neck, liver or kidney cancer. The nucleotide sequence reads as follows: TGTGCCAGTAGTATTATACGGGGACAGAGCTCTGGAAACACCATATATTTT. Translated, this gives CASSIIRGQSSGNTIYF.